The 18 T cell receptor beta chains listed next were all sequenced from one sample in a study of blood T cell repertoires in COVID-19. Only in-frame clones appear in the TCRdb table, and some are missing; sequencing was by immunoSEQ multiplex PCR. The repertoire holds tens of thousands of clones, over 75% seen once, with under 30% in the top ten. The source material was peripheral blood. Receptors originate from an elderly woman with COVID-19, enrolled during active disease.

This chain connects TRBV11-2 to TRBJ2-7; possibly TRBD1 for D (5 bases). The CDR3 length is 13 residues. Trimming took off 1 base at V and 1 base at J, with 5 bases between the two ends. The germline V gene encodes CDR1 SGHAT and CDR2 FQNNGV. CDR3 sequence: CASSLGTSYEQYF. The CDR3 DNA is TGTGCCAGCAGCTTAGGGACATCCTACGAGCAGTACTTC. Supplemented by reference TRBV11-2 and TRBJ2-7, the full variable domain reads EAGVAQSPRYKIIEKRQSVAFWCNPISGHATLYWYQQILGQGPKLLIQFQNNGVVDDSQLPKDRFSAERLKGVDSTLKIQPAKLEDSAVYLCASSLGTSYEQYFGPGTRLTVT.

This clone showed up just a few times. The chain has TRBV27 and TRBJ1-2, with TRBD1 as a possible D gene (6 bases). Germline CDR1 and CDR2: MNHEY and SMNVEV (reference sequence). The length of the CDR3 is 15 residues. The V end lost 6 bases, the J end lost 1 base, and 15 bases lay between the germline ends. CDR3 DNA sequence: TGTGCCAGCAGGCGATCAGGGGTGGATAACTATGGCTACACCTTC. Translating gives CASRRSGVDNYGYTF.

This clone has a handful of counts. The rearrangement links TRBV11-1 to TRBJ2-3; 7 bases fit TRBD2. Germline CDR1 reads SGHAT; CDR2 reads FQDESV (reference sequence). V lost 4 bases to trimming and J lost 4 bases; unmatched junction nucleotides: 8. The CDR3 length is 15 residues. CDR3 in DNA: TGTGCCAGCAGCTCCGGGCCTGCGGGGGCAGATACGCAGTATTTT. It codes for CASSSGPAGADTQYF.

This clone came up a few times. V is TRBV5-1 and J is TRBJ2-3; D is unresolved. Germline loops: CDR1 SGHRS, CDR2 YFSETQ. V was cut by 4 bases and J by 2 bases, with 5 bases left in between. The CDR3 extends over 12 amino acids. CDR3 coding DNA: TGCGCCAGCAGCCTCTCCACAGATACGCAGTATTTT. Protein: CASSLSTDTQYF.

The V and J genes are TRBV24-1 and TRBJ2-3; 10 positions match TRBD1. CDR3 size: 16 residues. The V and J ends lost 6 bases and 2 bases, in that order; junction bases with no gene match: 7. Per the germline V gene, CDR1 is KGHDR and CDR2 is SFDVKD. The CDR3 is CATSPAGTGVTDTQYF. The CDR3 coding sequence is TGTGCCACCAGTCCAGCCGGGACAGGGGTCACAGATACGCAGTATTTT.

This clone was detected only once. CDR3 protein: CASSLSGTGASYEQYF. CDR3 bases: TGTGCCAGCAGTTTATCTGGGACAGGGGCCTCCTACGAGCAGTACTTC. The rearrangement links TRBV27 to TRBJ2-7, with 10 bases matching TRBD1. This CDR3 comprises 16 residues. In germline, CDR1 is MNHEY, CDR2 SMNVEV (reference sequence). Trimming at V came to 0 bases and at J to 0 bases, leaving 2 bases not matched to a gene.

This chain joins TRBV7-9 and TRBJ2-2; TRBD2 matches 9 bases. The CDR3 extends over 15 amino acids. From germline, CDR1 is SEHNR and CDR2 FQNEAQ (reference sequence). The trim removed 10 bases at V and 3 bases at J, leaving 9 bases unmatched. The CDR3 region is CATRPAGGYTGELFF. In nucleotides, the CDR3 is TGTGCCACGAGGCCAGCGGGAGGTTACACCGGGGAGCTGTTTTTT.

The chain links TRBV7-3 to TRBJ2-1, with TRBD2 identical over 8 bases. This CDR3 is 16 amino acids long. CDR1 and CDR2 (germline): SGHTA, FQGTGA. With 1 base clipped from V and 6 bases from J, the junction kept 8 bases outside the gene matches. CDR3 bases: TGTGCCAGCAGCTTAAGGGGGACTAGAGGGCTCAATGAGCAGTTCTTC. This sequence encodes CASSLRGTRGLNEQFF.

This chain's CDR3 is CATSSLNTGELFF. The CDR3 bases are TGTGCCACCAGTTCACTTAACACCGGGGAGCTGTTTTTT. The chain carries TRBV24-1 and TRBJ2-2; D unresolved. CDR3 length: 13 residues. CDR1 is KGHDR, CDR2 SFDVKD, per germline. Trimming left V 6 bases short and J 2 bases short, with 6 bases between.

The chain carries TRBV3-1 (or the pseudogene TRBV3-2) and TRBJ1-1; no reliable D call. Deletions cut 1 base from V and 0 bases from J, with 6 bases between. This CDR3 is built from 14 residues. Germline values: CDR1 LGHDT, CDR2 YNNKEL (reference sequence). CDR3 coding DNA: TGTGCCAGCAGCCAAGTTTCCATGAACACTGAAGCTTTCTTT. Translated, it gives CASSQVSMNTEAFF.

The gene calls are TRBV4-1 and TRBJ1-3, with D perhaps matching TRBD1 (5 bases). CDR3 length: 19 amino acids. CDR1 is MGHRA and CDR2 is YSYEKL in the germline V gene. Trimming left V 0 bases short and J 0 bases short, with 18 bases between. The DNA for the CDR3 is TGCGCCAGCAGCCAAGATAATGATAACAGGCCCATCTCTGGAAACACCATATATTTT. Its translation is CASSQDNDNRPISGNTIYF.

For the CDR3, the DNA is TGTGCCAGTAGTATAGGACAGGTAACAGATACGCAGTATTTT. It specifies CASSIGQVTDTQYF. The chain joins TRBV19 to TRBJ2-3, with a possible D match to TRBD1 (6 bases). CDR1 and CDR2 from the germline V gene are LNHDA and SQIVND (reference sequence). The CDR3 sequence is 14 residues long. V lost 1 base and J 3 bases, leaving 8 bases between the germline ends.

The rearrangement uses TRBV5-1 and TRBJ2-7, with D perhaps matching TRBD2 (6 bases). From germline, CDR1 is SGHRS and CDR2 YFSETQ. Deletions cut 0 bases from V and 7 bases from J, with 14 bases between. The CDR3 spans 14 residues. For the CDR3, the DNA is TGCGCCAGCAGCTTGGATGGGCGGGGTTGGGAGCAGTACTTC. Translating gives CASSLDGRGWEQYF.

V gene TRBV30 combines with J gene TRBJ1-2, with TRBD1 as a possible D gene (5 bases). Trimming cost V 1 base and J 5 bases, with 14 bases left between them. Germline CDR1 is GTSNPN and CDR2 is SVGIG (reference sequence). The CDR3 contains 14 residues. The CDR3, as DNA: TGTGCCTGGAGTGGTCGGGGGGTAAGTTATGGCTACACCTTC. Translating it yields CAWSGRGVSYGYTF.

V usage is TRBV7-6 and J usage is TRBJ2-7; D remains ambiguous. Trimming left V 0 bases short and J 2 bases short, with 11 bases between. The CDR3 sequence is 15 residues long. Germline V lookup: CDR1 SGHVS, CDR2 FNYEAQ. CDR3 in DNA: TGTGCCAGCAGCTTAGCGTATCAACACCCCTACGAGCAGTACTTC. Translating gives CASSLAYQHPYEQYF.

The chain employs TRBV14 and TRBJ1-3; D not resolved. Trimming removed 0 bases at V and 4 bases at J, with 7 bases between. Germline CDR1 is SGHDN and CDR2 is FVKESK. This CDR3 has 14 amino acids. CDR3 amino acids: CASSQEWAGNTIYF. The CDR3 DNA reads TGTGCCAGCAGCCAAGAGTGGGCAGGAAACACCATATATTTT.

The genes are TRBV6-5 and TRBJ2-7; D possibly corresponds to TRBD1 (6 bases). The germline V and J ends were trimmed by 2 bases and 2 bases, with 10 bases remaining between them. The germline gives CDR1 MNHEY, CDR2 SVGAGI. This CDR3 contains 14 residues. The CDR3 loop is CASSYGGFTYEQYF. CDR3 bases: TGTGCCAGCAGTTACGGGGGCTTCACCTACGAGCAGTACTTC.

V is TRBV29-1 and J is TRBJ1-2; D is possibly TRBD1 (6 bases). V lost 3 bases, J lost 5 bases, and 16 bases lay in between. The CDR3 contains 14 residues. From germline, CDR1 is SQVTM and CDR2 ANQGSEA. CDR3 in amino acids: CSVDNVRGYYGYTF. CDR3 DNA sequence: TGCAGCGTTGATAACGTGAGGGGGTATTATGGCTACACCTTC.